This TCR beta chain was recorded in a study of blood T cell repertoires in COVID-19. Background on the study: Acute and convalescent COVID-19 specimens originated in the United States, Italy and Spain. PBMCs, B-cell-depleted T cells, or T cells were the source of the cDNA or gDNA that made up the material.

Original data processing: Amplified reference gene primers provided the basis for estimating nucleated cell counts. Only in-frame clones appear in the TCRdb table, and some are missing; sequencing was by immunoSEQ multiplex PCR. V and J calls and clone size are copied from that table; D and trimming were computed from the DNA. The table has hundreds of thousands of clones, 75% to 90% seen once. The ends were cut back, 2 bases at V and 1 base at J, with 12 bases in the middle. Germline V gene data show CDR1 as MDHEN and CDR2 as SYDVKM. The CDR3 sequence is 16 residues long. One Seattle source followed patients from active infection through their disease course.

Specimen: peripheral blood. The V gene is TRBV28, the J gene TRBJ1-3; possibly TRBD1 for D (5 bases). The source is a woman in her sixties or seventies with COVID-19, enrolled during active disease. The CDR3 loop is CASSLGRARSGNTIYF. For the CDR3, the DNA is TGTGCCAGCAGTTTAGGCAGGGCAAGGTCTGGAAACACCATATATTTT.